This T cell receptor (beta chain) is drawn from a study of OX40 agonist ivuxolimab in advanced cancers. The assay was immunoSEQ multiplex PCR, and TCRdb's table has in-frame clones only and misses some. The repertoire holds about 76,000 clones, roughly 88% seen once, with around 5.1% in the top ten. Enrollment shut out patients with autoimmune disease history or systemic immunosuppression. This clone has a count of ten or more. Antigen specificity is unknown. Regarding the study as a whole: There were, on average, more expanded clones in CD8+ T cells than in CD4+.

Germline lookup yields CDR1 SGHRS and CDR2 YFSETQ. The CDR3 has 15 residues. The germline V and J ends were trimmed by 0 bases and 7 bases, with 14 bases remaining between them. This TCR was recovered from an adult with an advanced solid tumor such as melanoma, head and neck, liver or kidney cancer. This sample comprised CD4+ or CD8+ T cells sorted from blood, obtained in a trial of the OX40 agonist ivuxolimab. The chain has TRBV5-1 and TRBJ2-1; D is perhaps TRBD1 (5 bases). The CDR3: CASSLGGYNENEQFF. In DNA, the CDR3 is TGCGCCAGCAGCTTGGGGGGCTACAATGAGAATGAGCAGTTCTTC.